Included here is one T cell receptor beta chain sequence, with context. It has no known antigen specificity. Per-nucleotide qualities are absent, and no much larger clonotype sits a single base away. What this sample's time point label stands for: baseline before first vaccination. The vaccinee samples were drawn from two UK trials, COV001 and COV002, one of which was a single-blind randomized controlled phase 2/3 trial testing AZD1222 (ChAdOx1 nCoV-19) in healthy adults. For TCRbeta chain sequencing, PBMC samples were collected from trial participants at day 0 and at day 28 after the second dose. The sample comes from a study of T cell responses to AZD1222 COVID-19 vaccine (TCRdb year 2021). Study-wide context: Because spike-specific TCR depth and breadth did not differ between the two schedules, AZD1222 recipients who got a second dose at roughly 4 weeks were pooled with those who got a second dose at roughly 12 weeks. TCR sequencing was performed for roughly 240 trial participants, of whom about 200 were given two doses of AZD1222 and some 25 were given two doses of MenACWY control vaccine. Trial participants were enrolled into age subgroups of 18-55, 56-69 and 70-plus years, which contained approximately 150, 28 and 58 TCR-sequenced participants, respectively. Study-wide findings and limitations: The vaccine-associated CD4 TCRs covered the entire spike protein, and the dominant responses fell in regions 160-218 and 743-854. Because no day 14 peak-response samples were available, repertoires were characterized only after the peak T cell response. The 56-69-year group was small, and its depth increase did not reach significance, likely because of low power. A significant rise in spike-specific TCR breadth and depth was observed after two AZD1222 doses relative to day 0 and relative to MenACWY recipients. Reportedly, almost half of the unique spike-specific TCRs recognized epitopes lying outside the regions that are mutated in the B.1.351 and B.1.1.7 variants. Most participants were white British and females outnumbered males, and the authors suggested that clonal diversity may have been underestimated. Conclusions about previously exposed vaccinees are limited because only a handful of AZD1222 recipients were SARS-CoV-2 seropositive at baseline.

Trimming at the junction amounts to 3 bases on V and 4 bases on J, and the germline ends lie 19 bases apart. The CDR3 runs 17 residues from the cysteine to the phenylalanine. Here the CDR3 DNA is all that survives: 51 bases in frame from base 1. According to the germline V gene, CDR1 reads KGHSH and CDR2 reads LQKENI. The CDR3 regions of human TCRbeta chains were analyzed by immunosequencing. The published analysis was carried out like this. Repertoire TCRs were matched against a reference library of SARS-CoV-2-specific TCRs generated with the MIRA antigen-specificity platform. Breadth was defined as the fraction of unique TCRs that were SARS-CoV-2-associated. Depth was defined as the fraction of total T cells that were SARS-CoV-2-associated. Using the MIRA data, each spike-specific TCR was assigned both to the spike region to which the TCR was reactive and to a CD4 or CD8 class. Log10-transformed breadth and depth values were compared by one-way ANOVA with Sidak's multiple comparisons tests. What TCRdb holds here is the immuneACCESS table cut down to in-frame rearrangements. Part of the clones is not present; checked against another copy, under half of the missing clones reflect an unresolved V gene, and the others are unexplained. From that table come the V and J calls and clone size; the DNA was used to work out D and trimming. This sample is represented by approximately 100,000 clones; less than 95% of them were singletons. The ten largest account for around 1.3% of the sample.

In this chain, TRBV18 is recombined with TRBJ1-3; the D gene is possibly TRBD1, with 6 bases matching. This clonotype was obtained from an adult in good health. This material consisted of peripheral blood, taken on day 0 of AZD1222 vaccination. The nucleotides read TGTGCCAGCTCACCCTCAACCGACAGGTCGAGAGGAAACACCATATATTTT. It translates to CASSPSTDRSRGNTIYF.